The 25 T cell receptor beta chains below all came from one sample that was sequenced in a study of blood T cells in healthy people across ages. Together with a sample-barcoded 5' primer, a J-beta primer mix was included in a second PCR lasting about 6 to 11 cycles. TCRdb re-derived calls from the 5' RACE reads in MiXCR, one entry per CDR3 protein. This sample has approximately 600,000 distinct CDR3 sequences, with 58% found just once. Sample: blood. These receptors all come from a man aged 60-69 years in good health.

On this clonotype: Being one base from a much bigger clone, this may be a read error. This chain uses TRBV5-1 with TRBJ2-5, with D perhaps matching TRBD1 (7 bases). Germline V lookup: CDR1 SGHRS, CDR2 YFSETQ. The CDR3 is made up of 13 amino acids. V dropped 7 bases and J dropped 5 bases, with 15 bases sitting between them. The CDR3 DNA sequence: TGCGCCAGCGCCAGGGGGGTCATGGAGACCCAGTACTTC. It specifies CASARGVMETQYF.

The chain has TRBV5-1 and TRBJ1-6; TRBD1 aligns across 8 bases. After removal of 5 bases from V and 10 bases from J, the junction contained 11 bases not matched to a gene. CDR1 SGHRS and CDR2 YFSETQ come from the germline V gene. This CDR3 region has 15 residues. This chain's CDR3 is CASRSGQGLGSPLHF. CDR3 in DNA: TGCGCCAGCAGGTCCGGACAGGGACTTGGCTCACCCCTCCACTTT. Looking up the rest from reference TRBV5-1 and TRBJ1-6 gives the full variable domain: KAGVTQTPRYLIKTRGQQVTLSCSPISGHRSVSWYQQTPGQGLQFLFEYFSETQRNKGNFPGRFSGRQFSNSRSEMNVSTLELGDSALYLCASRSGQGLGSPLHFGNGTRLTVT.

This clonotype was picked up many times. CDR3 region: CASRYLGYF. CDR3 DNA sequence: TGCGCCAGCCGATATCTTGGGTACTTC. The genes are TRBV5-1 and TRBJ2-5; D gene ambiguous. V was shortened by 7 bases and J by 13 bases, with 11 bases between the two germline ends. From germline, CDR1 is SGHRS and CDR2 YFSETQ. This CDR3 comprises 9 residues.

With regard to this clonotype: Mismatch with germline at one junction end may stem from a read error. The chain joins TRBV7-2 to TRBJ2-1; D ambiguous. In germline, CDR1 is SGHTA, CDR2 FQGNSA. This CDR3 is built from 12 residues. The chain's CDR3 is CVSSSPNREPFF. The CDR3 coding sequence is TGTGTCAGCAGCTCTCCTAATCGAGAGCCGTTCTTC.

The chain employs TRBV20-1 and TRBJ2-5; 8 bases are shared with TRBD2. With 4 bases clipped from V and 5 bases from J, the junction kept 15 bases outside the gene matches. The length of the CDR3 is 16 residues. Per the germline V gene, CDR1 is DFQATT and CDR2 is SNEGSKA (reference sequence). DNA for the CDR3: TGCAGTGCTAATAGTCGGTCGGCGGGGGGATGGGAGACCCAGTACTTC. This gives the protein CSANSRSAGGWETQYF.

The rearrangement uses TRBV13 and TRBJ1-6, with no clear D. Germline-derived CDR1 and CDR2 are PRHDT and FYEKMQ (reference sequence). V was clipped by 4 bases and J by 3 bases, with 4 bases between them. The CDR3 has 13 amino acids. The CDR3 here is CASSSGYNSPLHF. CDR3 sequence (DNA): TGTGCCAGCAGCTCCGGCTATAATTCACCCCTCCACTTT.

This chain links TRBV4-2 with TRBJ2-3, with unresolved D. Per germline, CDR1 LGHNA and CDR2 YNFKEQ. Between the trimmed V and J ends, which lost 2 bases and 4 bases, there was a span of 13 bases. CDR3 size: 15 residues. CDR3 nucleotides: TGTGCCAGCAGCCAAAACTACGCCCTCCCAGATACGCAGTATTTT. It encodes CASSQNYALPDTQYF.

This clonotype was detected many times. The chain links TRBV25-1 to TRBJ2-3; 8 nucleotides match TRBD2. The CDR3 length is 17 residues. V shed 5 bases and J 8 bases; nucleotides not matched to a gene: 18. Germline V gene sequence: CDR1 MGHDK, CDR2 SYGVNS. The CDR3 loop is CASSRRGGGGSPGTQYF. The DNA for the CDR3 is TGTGCCAGCAGTAGACGGGGTGGCGGGGGGTCCCCAGGTACGCAGTATTTT.

This sequence joins TRBV12-3 or TRBV12-4 and TRBJ2-5; D uncertain. With 3 bases removed from V and 5 bases from J, the gap between germline ends came to 13 bases. The CDR3 totals 14 residues. This chain's CDR3 is CASSFETLGETQYF. CDR3 nucleotide sequence: TGTGCCAGCAGTTTTGAGACCCTCGGGGAGACCCAGTACTTC.

The gene calls are TRBV29-1 and TRBJ2-7; TRBD1 matches at 8 bases. After removal of 5 bases from V and 3 bases from J, the junction contained 9 bases not matched to a gene. The CDR3 contains 14 residues. Looked up from germline, CDR1 is SQVTM and CDR2 is ANQGSEA. CDR3: CSVTGQGRDYEQYF. CDR3 nucleotides: TGCAGCGTTACTGGACAGGGCCGGGACTACGAGCAGTACTTC.

Comments on this clonotype: A much bigger clone sits one base away, suggesting this may be a read error. The chain couples TRBV4-1 to TRBJ2-7; either TRBD1 or TRBD2 may fit D (5 bases each). With 0 bases removed from V and 6 bases from J, the gap between germline ends came to 9 bases. CDR1 and CDR2 from the germline V gene are MGHRA and YSYEKL. This CDR3 spans 13 amino acids. CDR3: CASSQERDLEQYF. CDR3 nucleotides: TGCGCCAGCAGCCAAGAACGGGACCTCGAGCAGTACTTC.

The genes are TRBV3-1 and TRBJ2-7, with TRBD1 matching 8 bases. The ends lost 1 base at V and 3 bases at J; junction bases unmatched: 8. This CDR3 has 16 amino acids. Germline V gene lookup returns CDR1 LGHDT and CDR2 YNNKEL (reference sequence). The CDR3 DNA reads as TGTGCCAGCAGCCAAGGGACAGGGACTTTCATCTACGAGCAGTACTTC. Encoded protein: CASSQGTGTFIYEQYF.

The CDR3 protein is CASSFTGQPQETQYF. CDR3 nucleotide sequence: TGCGCCAGCAGCTTTACTGGGCAGCCTCAAGAGACCCAGTACTTC. The chain couples TRBV5-1 to TRBJ2-5; D gene ambiguous. This CDR3 is built from 15 residues. Germline CDR1 and CDR2: SGHRS and YFSETQ. Trimming shortened V by 2 bases and J by 2 bases, and 13 bases separated the two germline ends. Variable domain in full (rest from reference TRBV5-1 and TRBJ2-5): KAGVTQTPRYLIKTRGQQVTLSCSPISGHRSVSWYQQTPGQGLQFLFEYFSETQRNKGNFPGRFSGRQFSNSRSEMNVSTLELGDSALYLCASSFTGQPQETQYFGPGTRLLVL.

This clonotype was detected once. The chain is built from TRBV20-1 and TRBJ2-2; perhaps D is TRBD1 or TRBD2 (5 bases each). The CDR3 contains 14 residues. CDR1 and CDR2 (germline): DFQATT, SNEGSKA (reference sequence). Trimming took 6 bases from V and 6 from J, leaving 17 bases between them. The CDR3 DNA follows: TGCAGTGCGATAGGTCGGCTGGGACCCGGGGAGCTGTTTTTT. Amino acids: CSAIGRLGPGELFF.

The V call is TRBV5-5, the J call TRBJ2-1; unclear D gene. Germline assignment: CDR1 SGHKS and CDR2 YYEKEE (reference sequence). This CDR3 spans 16 amino acids. Trimming pared 1 base from V and 0 bases from J, leaving 11 bases between. This CDR3 reads CASSLLWAVSYNEQFF. The CDR3 bases are TGTGCCAGCAGCTTGCTTTGGGCTGTCTCCTACAATGAGCAGTTCTTC.

This clonotype turned up a few times. The chain combines TRBV18 with TRBJ2-5; D is unresolved. The germline CDR1 and CDR2 sequences are KGHSH and LQKENI. V was pared by 0 bases and J by 4 bases, with 9 bases between. The CDR3 is 14 amino acids. CDR3 in amino acids: CASSPPGGRETQYF. The DNA for the CDR3 is TGTGCCAGCTCACCACCGGGTGGAAGAGAGACCCAGTACTTC.

The V gene is TRBV5-1, the J gene TRBJ2-3, with D perhaps TRBD2 (6 bases). The germline V and J ends were trimmed by 3 bases and 0 bases, with 20 bases remaining between them. The CDR3 runs 18 residues. Germline V gene sequence: CDR1 SGHRS, CDR2 YFSETQ. This chain's CDR3 is CASSWGRSAGTSTDTQYF. CDR3 coding DNA: TGCGCCAGCAGCTGGGGTCGGAGCGCGGGGACTAGCACAGATACGCAGTATTTT.

In its sample, this clonotype was seen many times. This rearrangement joins TRBV19 to TRBJ2-7; TRBD1 matches at 10 bases. The V segment lost 3 bases and the J segment 5 bases; nucleotides outside the gene matches: 4. This CDR3 spans 14 amino acids. Germline V gene data show CDR1 as LNHDA and CDR2 as SQIVND (reference sequence). The CDR3 protein is CASSIGTGVNEQYF. The DNA for the CDR3 is TGTGCCAGTAGTATTGGGACAGGGGTAAACGAGCAGTACTTC. The whole variable domain, remainder taken from reference TRBV19 and TRBJ2-7, is DGGITQSPKYLFRKEGQNVTLSCEQNLNHDAMYWYRQDPGQGLRLIYYSQIVNDFQKGDIAEGYSVSREKKESFPLTVTSAQKNPTAFYLCASSIGTGVNEQYFGPGTRLTVT.

This chain uses TRBV5-1 with TRBJ2-3; 8 bases fit TRBD2. The CDR3 contains 15 residues. Germline V gene lookup returns CDR1 SGHRS and CDR2 YFSETQ. V was pared by 4 bases and J by 4 bases, with 8 bases of the junction left unmatched. The CDR3 DNA is TGCGCCAGCAGCCCGGGACTAGGCGGGGCAGATACGCAGTATTTT. Protein: CASSPGLGGADTQYF.

This chain uses TRBV2 with TRBJ2-4; D is perhaps TRBD1 or TRBD2 (5 bases each). Trimming took 6 bases from V and 0 from J, leaving 9 bases between them. From germline, CDR1 is SNHLY and CDR2 FYNNEI. The CDR3 has 14 amino acids. The CDR3 DNA follows: TGTGCCAGCAGACCGGGGCTAGCCAAAAACATTCAGTACTTC. Translation: CASRPGLAKNIQYF.

The table lists this clonotype with a count of one. The rearrangement uses TRBV20-1 and TRBJ1-6; perhaps TRBD1 as D (5 bases). The CDR3 length is 18 residues. The V end was cut by 0 bases, the J end by 0 bases, with 15 bases between. Germline assignment: CDR1 DFQATT and CDR2 SNEGSKA (reference sequence). The CDR3 sequence is CSARERDSLRSYNSPLHF. The CDR3 coding sequence is TGCAGTGCTAGAGAGAGGGACTCCCTCCGCTCCTATAATTCACCCCTCCACTTT.

The chain joins TRBV6-1 to TRBJ2-1; D not certain. The CDR3 sequence is 14 residues long. V lost 5 bases, J lost 2 bases, and 10 bases lay in between. The germline CDR1 and CDR2 sequences are MNHNS and SASEGT. The DNA for the CDR3 is TGTGCCAGCAGTCCGGCCTCTACCTACAATGAGCAGTTCTTC. The encoded protein is CASSPASTYNEQFF.

V usage is TRBV4-1 and J usage is TRBJ1-2; TRBD1 agrees at 7 bases. The germline gives CDR1 MGHRA, CDR2 YSYEKL. This CDR3 comprises 14 residues. Unmatched junction bases numbered 8, after V lost 3 bases and J lost 7 bases. The DNA for the CDR3 is TGCGCCAGCAGCCAGCCGCCAGGGGGAGGTGGCTACACCTTC. Amino acids: CASSQPPGGGGYTF.

This clonotype came up a few times. V and J are TRBV29-1 and TRBJ2-1; TRBD1 matches at 9 bases. Trimming removed 6 bases from V and 8 bases from J; junction bases left unmatched: 11. CDR1 and CDR2 (germline): SQVTM, ANQGSEA. The CDR3 sequence is 14 residues long. The CDR3, as DNA: TGCAGCGTGGCCTTACAGGGGGCAGGGGATGAGCAGTTCTTC. This translates into CSVALQGAGDEQFF.

V is TRBV2 and J is TRBJ2-5, with TRBD1 matching 7 bases. The CDR3 consists of 15 residues. Germline V CDR1 and CDR2: SNHLY, FYNNEI. V dropped 8 bases and J dropped 1; count of bases not matched to a gene: 10. CDR3 amino acids: CASGRQGGPQETQYF. The CDR3 coding sequence is TGTGCCAGCGGTAGACAGGGCGGGCCCCAAGAGACCCAGTACTTC.